These T cell receptor beta chains were read from a single sample in a study of type 1 and type 2 diabetes patients. Via MiXCR, TCRdb re-called the multiplex PCR reads, giving one row per CDR3 protein. Of 250,000 or so distinct CDR3 sequences in the sample, 47% were seen once. Sequencing was carried out using peripheral blood mononuclear cells (PBMCs). All receptors derive from a man between 18 and 35 years old with type 2 diabetes. CDR3s include the opening cysteine and the closing phenylalanine or tryptophan. Part of the rows lack a size; the others show once, few, many or a class for expanded clones.

V gene: TRBV12-3/TRBV12-4; J gene: TRBJ1-2; clone size: .; CDR3 protein: CASSSGPRRGGYTF
V gene: TRBV20-1; J gene: TRBJ2-2; clone size: few; CDR3 protein: CSARVQGSGELFF
V gene: TRBV7-2; J gene: TRBJ1-2; clone size: many; CDR3 protein: CASSLVSRGDYGYTF
V gene: TRBV9; J gene: TRBJ1-2; clone size: few; CDR3 protein: CASSVGPTYGYGYTF
V gene: TRBV6-5; J gene: TRBJ2-2; clone size: few; CDR3 protein: CASSLLREGAGELFF
V gene: TRBV10-1; J gene: TRBJ2-3; clone size: .; CDR3 protein: CASSQTAGGDTQYF
V gene: TRBV10-1; J gene: TRBJ2-5; clone size: .; CDR3 protein: CASIAEEETQYF
V gene: TRBV6-6; J gene: TRBJ2-2; clone size: .; CDR3 protein: CASTRGGIPNTGELFF
V gene: TRBV28; J gene: TRBJ1-1; clone size: few; CDR3 protein: CASSLGTGGTFF
V gene: TRBV2; J gene: TRBJ2-1; clone size: .; CDR3 protein: CASSENGLAQGEQFF
V gene: TRBV12-3/TRBV12-4; J gene: .; clone size: .; CDR3 protein: CASSAGPPNEQFF
V gene: TRBV6-2/TRBV6-3; J gene: TRBJ2-7; clone size: .; CDR3 protein: CASSYSIFVEYEQYF
V gene: TRBV4-1; J gene: TRBJ2-3; clone size: .; CDR3 protein: CASSQDRGSTDTQYF